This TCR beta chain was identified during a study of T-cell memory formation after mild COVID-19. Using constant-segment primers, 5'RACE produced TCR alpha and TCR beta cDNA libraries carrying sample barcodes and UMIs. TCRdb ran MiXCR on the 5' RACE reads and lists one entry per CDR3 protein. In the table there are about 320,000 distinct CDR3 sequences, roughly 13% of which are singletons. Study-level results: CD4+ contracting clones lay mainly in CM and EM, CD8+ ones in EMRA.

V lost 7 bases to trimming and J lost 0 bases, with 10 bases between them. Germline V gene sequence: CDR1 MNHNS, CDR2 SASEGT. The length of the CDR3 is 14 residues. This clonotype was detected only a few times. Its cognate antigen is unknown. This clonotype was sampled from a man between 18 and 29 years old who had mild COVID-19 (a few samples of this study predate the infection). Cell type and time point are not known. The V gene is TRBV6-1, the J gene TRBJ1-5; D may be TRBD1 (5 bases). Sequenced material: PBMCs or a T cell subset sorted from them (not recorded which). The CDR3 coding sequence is TGTGCCAGCATGGAAGGACATAGCAATCAGCCCCAGCATTTT. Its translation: CASMEGHSNQPQHF.